The 9 T cell receptor beta chains below come from one sample, sequenced in a study of T-cell memory formation after mild COVID-19. Via MiXCR, TCRdb re-called the 5' RACE reads, giving one row per CDR3 protein. The repertoire holds 200,000 to 250,000 distinct CDR3 sequences, 7.5% to 10% seen once, with 22% in the top ten. The specimen was PBMCs or a T cell subset sorted from them (not recorded which). These receptor sequences come from a man aged 18 to 29 who had mild COVID-19 (a few samples of this study predate the infection). Cell type and time point are not known.

This clonotype was recorded a few times. This chain uses TRBV7-3 with TRBJ2-1, with TRBD2 identical over 11 bases. Germline V gene sequence: CDR1 SGHTA, CDR2 FQGTGA. V lost 0 bases, J lost 6 bases, and 4 bases stayed unmatched. CDR3 length: 16 residues. The CDR3: CASSLTSGGASNEQFF. For the CDR3, the DNA is TGTGCCAGCAGCTTAACTAGCGGGGGGGCATCCAATGAGCAGTTCTTC.

This clonotype has more than one count but fewer than ten. The chain employs TRBV2 and TRBJ1-1; D is possibly TRBD1 (6 bases). Per the germline V gene, CDR1 is SNHLY and CDR2 is FYNNEI. V was clipped by 8 bases and J by 2 bases, with 12 bases between them. The CDR3 has 13 amino acids. The CDR3 DNA follows: TGTGCCAGCGGAGGACAGAGAAACACTGAAGCTTTCTTT. Its translation: CASGGQRNTEAFF.

This clonotype showed up just a few times. This chain connects TRBV6-5 to TRBJ1-5; D is unresolved. This CDR3 comprises 13 residues. The V end lost 0 bases, the J end lost 5 bases, and 5 bases lay between the germline ends. From germline, CDR1 is MNHEY and CDR2 SVGAGI. The CDR3 loop is CASSYSYDQPQHF. CDR3 DNA sequence: TGTGCCAGCAGTTACTCGTACGATCAGCCCCAGCATTTT.

V and J are TRBV12-3 or TRBV12-4 and TRBJ2-1; TRBD1 might be the D (5 bases). V lost 5 bases and J lost 12, with 14 bases in between. This CDR3 is built from 12 residues. The CDR3 coding sequence is TGTGCCAGCAGTCCGGACCTTAGGGGGCAGTTCTTC. Its translation: CASSPDLRGQFF.

V and J are TRBV6-5 and TRBJ1-3; D is unresolved. Trimming pared 2 bases from V and 0 bases from J, leaving 8 bases between. Germline CDR1 is MNHEY and CDR2 is SVGAGI. This CDR3 region has 15 residues. CDR3 in DNA: TGTGCCAGCAGTTACGAGGGTAACTCTGGAAACACCATATATTTT. Translation gives CASSYEGNSGNTIYF.

This clonotype was counted at least ten times. The rearrangement uses TRBV5-1 and TRBJ2-2; D gene ambiguous. With 1 base removed from V and 0 bases from J, the gap between germline ends came to 10 bases. CDR1 and CDR2 (germline): SGHRS, YFSETQ. This CDR3 is built from 16 residues. CDR3 sequence (DNA): TGCGCCAGCAGCTTGAACAGCCCTTCGAACACCGGGGAGCTGTTTTTT. Translating gives CASSLNSPSNTGELFF. The whole variable domain, remainder taken from reference TRBV5-1 and TRBJ2-2, is KAGVTQTPRYLIKTRGQQVTLSCSPISGHRSVSWYQQTPGQGLQFLFEYFSETQRNKGNFPGRFSGRQFSNSRSEMNVSTLELGDSALYLCASSLNSPSNTGELFFGEGSRLTVL.

This clonotype has more than one count but fewer than ten. The V and J genes are TRBV9 and TRBJ2-1; 9 bases line up with TRBD2. Trimming at V came to 5 bases and at J to 3 bases, leaving 6 bases not matched to a gene. CDR1 SGDLS and CDR2 YYNGEE come from the germline V gene. This CDR3 contains 15 residues. CDR3 amino acids: CASSSGGVGYNEQFF. In DNA form, the CDR3 reads TGTGCCAGCAGTAGCGGGGGTGTGGGCTACAATGAGCAGTTCTTC.

This clonotype was seen a few times. J is TRBJ1-1 and V is TRBV6-5; D gene uncertain. This CDR3 is built from 13 residues. Per the germline V gene, CDR1 is MNHEY and CDR2 is SVGAGI. Trimming removed 5 bases at V and 1 base at J, with 8 bases between. DNA of the CDR3: TGTGCCAGCAGTGTTACATGGAACACTGAAGCTTTCTTT. Protein sequence: CASSVTWNTEAFF.

This chain joins TRBV20-1 and TRBJ2-1; tentatively, D is TRBD2 (7 bases). Germline CDR1 and CDR2: DFQATT and SNEGSKA (reference sequence). CDR3 length: 14 residues. The V and J ends lost 5 bases and 4 bases respectively, with 15 bases between them. DNA of the CDR3: TGCAGTGCTGGGGGGGGGCAGGGATACAATGAGCAGTTCTTC. Protein sequence: CSAGGGQGYNEQFF.